This T cell receptor beta chain was identified during a study of CD8 T cells in ankylosing spondylitis (TCRdb year 2017). Concerning the study at large: To find TCR variants linked to disease, the study profiled T cell receptor beta repertoires in ankylosing spondylitis patients and healthy donors. In total, the full study cohort was made up of 110 or so healthy donors and more than 20 ankylosing spondylitis patients. Peripheral blood samples were taken, and synovial fluid was additionally collected from ankylosing spondylitis patients.

The V end gives up 3 bases and the J end 0 bases, leaving 9 bases in the junction not matched to a gene. Counted from cysteine to phenylalanine, this CDR3 has 19 amino acids. The DNA shown is the 57-base CDR3, in frame from base 1. Results the study describes overall, beyond this receptor: The disease-linked clones had a CD8+ phenotype and were found at relatively low frequencies in peripheral blood. Some TCR beta motif variants had previously been reported in synovial fluid and blood of reactive arthritis patients, which suggested common disease-initiation mechanisms. A TCR beta motif made up of roughly eight highly homologous amino acid variants appeared to be characteristic of blood from ankylosing spondylitis patients. Significant enrichment of the disease-linked clones was reported in matched synovial fluid samples from ankylosing spondylitis patients.

Sequencing instrument: Illumina HiSeq 2500. TCR beta libraries were prepared by quantitative 5'-RACE with molecular barcodes. Regarding the original processing steps: Disease-linked TCR variants were identified with a new computational method built on a probabilistic model of VDJ rearrangement. TCRdb trimmed public reads at Q25 via fastp, called clones via MiXCR and kept in-frame beta chains. For every CDR3 protein sequence, its rows merge into one entry that carries the most common genes and DNA. TCRdb, not the original authors, processed these V and J calls. The sample table lists about 460,000 distinct CDR3 sequences, under 5.5% of them with a count of one. Roughly 3.2% of the sample is taken by the ten largest. Many counts were recorded for this clonotype. Its antigen is still unknown. One base away there is no much larger clone; base qualities are not given.

The sequence was collected from a male donor with ankylosing spondylitis. The V gene is TRBV12-3 or TRBV12-4 and the J gene is TRBJ2-1, with TRBD2 matching 12 junction bases. The sequenced material came from blood, either unsorted or a sorted T cell fraction (not recorded which). The CDR3 protein: CASSLIRLAGVNSYNEQFF. The DNA sequence follows: TGTGCCAGCAGTTTGATCAGACTAGCGGGGGTGAACTCCTACAATGAGCAGTTCTTC.